This T cell receptor beta chain was identified in a study of cytotoxic CD8 clonotypes in ibrutinib-treated CLL. Clones were sequenced by immunoSEQ multiplex PCR, and TCRdb holds only the in-frame ones, with some missing. The repertoire consists of roughly 18,000 clones, with roughly 80% occurring once and the leading ten covering roughly 5.7%. V was cut by 1 base and J by 7 bases, with 4 bases left in between. CDR3 size: 12 residues. Germline lookup yields CDR1 WNHNN and CDR2 SYGVQD (reference sequence). The sequence was obtained from a human donor with chronic lymphocytic leukemia. The rearrangement uses TRBV10-1 and TRBJ2-2, with unresolved D. The sequences come from PBMCs, collected before ibrutinib treatment. Here the CDR3 DNA reads TGCGCCAGCAGTGAGTGGGGCGGGGAGCTGTTTTTT. Translation gives CASSEWGGELFF.